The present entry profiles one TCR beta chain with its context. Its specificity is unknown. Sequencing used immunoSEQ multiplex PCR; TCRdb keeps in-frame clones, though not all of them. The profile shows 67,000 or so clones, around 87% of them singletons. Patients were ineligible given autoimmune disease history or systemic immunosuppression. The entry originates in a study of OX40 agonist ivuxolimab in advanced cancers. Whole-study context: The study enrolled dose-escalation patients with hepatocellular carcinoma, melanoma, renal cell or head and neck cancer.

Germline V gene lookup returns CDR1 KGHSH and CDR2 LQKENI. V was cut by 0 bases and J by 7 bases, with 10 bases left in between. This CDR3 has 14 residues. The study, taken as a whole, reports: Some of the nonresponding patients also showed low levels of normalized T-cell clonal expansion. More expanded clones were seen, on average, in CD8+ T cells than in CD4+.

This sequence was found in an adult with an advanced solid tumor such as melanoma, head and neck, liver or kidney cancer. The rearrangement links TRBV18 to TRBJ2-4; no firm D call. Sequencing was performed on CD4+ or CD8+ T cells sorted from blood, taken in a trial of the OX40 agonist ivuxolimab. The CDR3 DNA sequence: TGTGCCAGCTCACCACCCCAGGCCAGGAACATTCAGTACTTC. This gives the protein CASSPPQARNIQYF.